This T cell receptor beta chain comes out of a study of cytomegalovirus exposure and HLA in healthy donors. Study at large: Around 81% of roughly 430 genotyped donors fell in the Caucasian-associated ancestry cluster. Study results and caveats: Prior analysis indicated that the majority of TCR beta V segments exhibited productivity approximately 87% or approximately 30% of the time. Highly shared variants forming one cluster were likely a sequencing artifact. Presence/absence analyses supposed approximately even sequencing depth among donors.

The PCR was carried out with 60 Vbeta primers and 13 Jbeta primers. Data came from immunoSEQ multiplex PCR; TCRdb stores just in-frame clones and leaves some out. The sample records more than 80,000 clones, roughly 70% being singletons. This CDR3 has 13 residues. Trimming stripped 0 bases from V and 5 bases from J, with 7 bases between. Germline V gene lookup returns CDR1 ENHRY and CDR2 SYGVKD. About this clone itself: The antigen remains unidentified.

The sample taken for sequencing was PBMCs. The rearrangement links TRBV10-3 to TRBJ1-2; D not resolved. This clonotype was obtained from a male donor in good health and CMV-seropositive. The CDR3 region has the DNA TGTGCCATCAGTGAGTCGCGGGATTATGGCTACACCTTC. Protein product: CAISESRDYGYTF.